This TCR beta chain appears in the sequencing data of a study of blood T cell repertoires in COVID-19. Turning to the study itself: Some COVID-19 samples were acute and others convalescent; all came from the United States, Italy and Spain.

V shed 3 bases, J shed 3 bases, and the junction held 10 bases outside the gene matches. From germline, CDR1 is SGHRS and CDR2 YFSETQ. The CDR3 has 16 residues. Original analysis: For nucleated cells, counts were estimated from reference gene primer amplification. Sequenced by immunoSEQ multiplex PCR; TCRdb stores in-frame clones only, minus some. Clone size and the V and J calls come from that table; the DNA yielded D and trimming. The sample records 90,000 to 150,000 clones, roughly four fifths being singletons. V is TRBV5-1 and J is TRBJ2-5, with 8 bases fitting TRBD1. This TCR was sampled from a human donor in a cohort sampled during active COVID-19. Sequencing input: peripheral blood. CDR3 coding DNA: TGCGCCAGCAGCTCCCCAGGGGGCGCTGGGGAAGAGACCCAGTACTTC. It encodes CASSSPGGAGEETQYF.